The rows below give T cell receptor beta chains drawn from one sample of a study of T cell changes during pregnancy in multiple sclerosis. Produced via immunoSEQ multiplex PCR; TCRdb's table is partial and in-frame only. The sample lists around 28,000 clones, 90% occurring once. The sample consisted of CD8+ T cells from peripheral blood mononuclear cells, taken in the second trimester of pregnancy. These receptors originate from a female donor with multiple sclerosis, enrolled in a pregnancy study. CDR3s include the opening cysteine and the closing phenylalanine or tryptophan. The order of the fields is V gene, D gene, clone size, J gene, CDR3 DNA, CDR3 protein. The D gene is left open where the match is weak. Expanded clones are given a class, and other clones once, few, many or no size at all.

TRBV5-6	-	-	TRBJ2-7	TGTGCCAGCAGCTTGGAGGGGCAAACTTCCTACGAGCAGTACTTC	CASSLEGQTSYEQYF
TRBV6-1	TRBD2	-	TRBJ2-7	TGTGCCAGCAGTGAGGTTCGCGGGGGGAGTTACGAGCAGTACTTC	CASSEVRGGSYEQYF
TRBV28	-	once	TRBJ2-6	TGTGCCAGCAGTTCGACAGGATCCTCTGGGGCCAACGTCCTGACTTTC	CASSSTGSSGANVLTF
TRBV9	-	once	TRBJ1-3	TGTGCCAGCAGCTACGGTGTCCGAAGCTCTGGAAACACCATATATTTT	CASSYGVRSSGNTIYF
TRBV19	TRBD1	-	TRBJ2-3	TGTGCCAGTAGTATGGTCGGGACAGGACTCTTCGGGGATACGCAGTATTTT	CASSMVGTGLFGDTQYF
TRBV5-4	-	-	TRBJ2-3	TGTGCCAGCAGCGGGATGGGGGCTAGCACAGATACGCAGTATTTT	CASSGMGASTDTQYF
TRBV6-5	-	-	TRBJ1-5	TGTGCCAGCAGTTATGGGGGGGGGAATCAGCCCCAGCATTTT	CASSYGGGNQPQHF
TRBV7-6	-	-	TRBJ2-2	TGTGCCAGCAGCTTTGAAGTTTCGGGGACCGGGGAGCTGTTTTTT	CASSFEVSGTGELFF
TRBV4-1	TRBD2	-	TRBJ2-1	TGCGCCAGCAGCCAAGGTTCTAGCGGGAGGGACAATGAGCAGTTCTTC	CASSQGSSGRDNEQFF
TRBV28	-	-	TRBJ2-7	TGTGCCACCTCGGGGACAAGTAATGACTACGAGCAGTACTTC	CATSGTSNDYEQYF
TRBV18	TRBD2	-	TRBJ2-7	TGTGCCAGCTCACCACTCGGACTAGCGGGAGGTCACGAGCAGTACTTC	CASSPLGLAGGHEQYF
TRBV19	TRBD2	-	TRBJ2-7	TGTGCCAGTAGCGGACTAGCGTACTCCTACGAGCAGTACTTC	CASSGLAYSYEQYF
TRBV28	TRBD2	once	TRBJ2-1	TGTGCCAGCAGTCACCATCCTGGAGGGGTCTATCCTAGCGGGAGGGCTAATGAGCAGTTCTTC	CASSHHPGGVYPSGRANEQFF
TRBV5-1	TRBD2	-	TRBJ2-1	TGCGCCAGCAGCTTGGCCGCGGGGACTAGGAGGCTTGAGCAGTTCTTC	CASSLAAGTRRLEQFF
TRBV6-6	TRBD1	-	TRBJ1-5	TGTGCCAGCAGTCCCCGGGACAGGGAGAATCAGCCCCAGCATTTT	CASSPRDRENQPQHF
TRBV5-6	TRBD1	-	TRBJ1-1	TGTGCCAGCAGCTTGGGCACAGGGGGGCTGACTGAAACTTTCTTT	CASSLGTGGLTETFF
TRBV27	-	-	TRBJ2-7	TGTGCCAGCGGAATTTCAGGGGCCTACGAGCAGTACTTC	CASGISGAYEQYF
TRBV7-9	-	-	TRBJ1-2	TGTGCCAGCAGGACGGGAAAGGGCTACACCTTC	CASRTGKGYTF
TRBV11-2	-	-	TRBJ2-7	TGTGCCAGCAGCTTAGTTGTCAACTCCTACGAGCAGTACTTC	CASSLVVNSYEQYF
TRBV27	-	-	TRBJ2-1	TGTGCCAGCAGTTCTTACGGGAACAATGAGCAGTTCTTC	CASSSYGNNEQFF
TRBV4-2	TRBD1	-	TRBJ1-4	TGTGCCAGCAGCCCTAGCGAGACAGGGACGGCATTCGGTGAAAAACTGTTTTTT	CASSPSETGTAFGEKLFF
TRBV5-6	-	-	TRBJ2-7	TGTGCCAGCAGCTTGGGAGAGGACTACGAGCAGTACTTC	CASSLGEDYEQYF
TRBV4-3	TRBD2	-	TRBJ2-1	TGCGCCAGCAGCCAAGATCTTCAGCGGGAGTTGTACAATGAGCAGTTCTTC	CASSQDLQRELYNEQFF
TRBV9	TRBD1	-	TRBJ2-3	TGTGCCAGCAGCGTAATCTCCGACAGGGCCCCGCAGTATTTT	CASSVISDRAPQYF
TRBV2	TRBD2	once	TRBJ2-1	TGTGCCAGCAGCGAGGGACTAGGGAAGGGGAATGAGCAGTTCTTC	CASSEGLGKGNEQFF
TRBV4-1	TRBD1	-	TRBJ2-7	TGCGCCAGCAGCCAAGGACAGGGGGCATACGAGCAGTACTTC	CASSQGQGAYEQYF
TRBV19	TRBD1	-	TRBJ2-1	TGTGCCAGTAGTCACAACTCAGACAGGGCATTCGAGCAGTTCTTC	CASSHNSDRAFEQFF
TRBV10-3	-	-	TRBJ2-5	TGTGCCACCATGACCCACAGGGACCAAGAGACCCAGTACTTC	CATMTHRDQETQYF
TRBV13	TRBD1	-	TRBJ1-5	TGTGCCAGCAGTTCACAGGGGAGCAATCAGCCCCAGCATTTT	CASSSQGSNQPQHF
TRBV27	-	-	TRBJ2-1	TGTGCCAGCAGCCGGGAAAACAATGAGCAGTTCTTC	CASSRENNEQFF
TRBV6-6	-	-	TRBJ1-1	TGTGCCAGCAGACTCCAGGGGCCTGAAGCTTTCTTT	CASRLQGPEAFF
TRBV7-9	TRBD1	-	TRBJ1-2	TGTGCCAGCAGCTGGACAGGGGGAAACTATGGCTACACCTTC	CASSWTGGNYGYTF
TRBV29-1	TRBD2	once	TRBJ2-7	TGCAGCGTTGAAGATCAAGCTAGCGGGAGGTACGAGCAGTACTTC	CSVEDQASGRYEQYF
TRBV4-3	TRBD1	-	TRBJ2-7	TGCGCCAGCAGCCAAGAAACAGGGGCGGCCGAGCAGTACTTC	CASSQETGAAEQYF
TRBV13	-	-	TRBJ2-1	TGTGCCAGCAGCTTACGAAGTCAGGGGTTTTTCAATGAGCAGTTCTTC	CASSLRSQGFFNEQFF
TRBV5-1	-	-	TRBJ2-1	TGCGCCAGCACCGAGCCGCGGGATTACTCCTACAATGAGCAGTTCTTC	CASTEPRDYSYNEQFF